The clone carrying this T cell receptor beta chain has a handful of counts. Here immunoSEQ multiplex PCR was the method, and the copy in TCRdb shows in-frame clones only, minus some. The sample lists over 100,000 clones, roughly nine tenths occurring once. The sample is drawn from a study of OX40 agonist ivuxolimab in advanced cancers. The CDR3 runs to 14 residues. V gave up 5 bases and J gave up 2 bases, with 13 bases separating them. Germline V CDR1 and CDR2: LNHDA, SQIVND (reference sequence). The rearrangement links TRBV19 to TRBJ2-7; weak D call: TRBD2 (6 bases). This TCR derives from an adult with an advanced solid tumor such as melanoma, head and neck, liver or kidney cancer. Sequences were derived from CD4+ or CD8+ T cells sorted from blood, sampled in a trial of the OX40 agonist ivuxolimab. The CDR3 loop is CASSVTSFTYEQYF. In DNA form, the CDR3 reads TGTGCCAGTAGTGTCACTAGCTTTACCTACGAGCAGTACTTC.